The clone carrying this T cell receptor (beta chain) was seen only a few times. Its antigen is not identified. J was trimmed by 4 bases and V by 5 bases; bases with no gene match: 12. CDR3 size: 16 residues. Germline V gene sequence: CDR1 MNHEY, CDR2 SMNVEV (reference sequence). The data belong to a study of blood T cells in healthy people across ages. Alongside a J-beta primer mix, a sample-barcoded 5' primer served in a second PCR lasting about 6 to 11 cycles. TCRdb re-called the 5' RACE reads through MiXCR, storing one row per CDR3 protein. The sample contains about 760,000 distinct CDR3 sequences, more than 50% of which appear only once. Notes on the study in general: Both higher diversity and more naive CD4+ cells marked long-lived donors when set against aged donors.

The receptor was isolated from a man aged 35 to 55 in good health. The gene calls are TRBV27 and TRBJ2-3; TRBD2 agrees at 7 bases. Sequencing was performed on blood. CDR3 sequence: CASSPSAGNTADTQYF. CDR3 coding DNA: TGTGCCAGCAGTCCGTCAGCGGGAAACACCGCAGATACGCAGTATTTT.